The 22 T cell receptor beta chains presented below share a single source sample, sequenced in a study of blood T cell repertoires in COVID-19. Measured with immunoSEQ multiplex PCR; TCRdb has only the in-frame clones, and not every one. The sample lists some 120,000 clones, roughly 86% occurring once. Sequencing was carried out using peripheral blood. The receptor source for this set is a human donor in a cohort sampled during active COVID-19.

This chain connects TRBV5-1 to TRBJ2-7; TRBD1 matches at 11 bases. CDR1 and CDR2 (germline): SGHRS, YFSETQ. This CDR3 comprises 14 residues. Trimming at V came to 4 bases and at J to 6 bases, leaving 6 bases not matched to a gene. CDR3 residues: CASSTTGTGGEQYF. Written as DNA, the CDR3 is TGCGCCAGCAGCACAACCGGGACAGGGGGCGAGCAGTACTTC.

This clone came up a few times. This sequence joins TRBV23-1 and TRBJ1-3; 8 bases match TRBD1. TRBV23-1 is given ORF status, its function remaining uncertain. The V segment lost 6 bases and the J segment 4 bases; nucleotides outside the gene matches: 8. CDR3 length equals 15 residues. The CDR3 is CASSRDRLPGNTIYF. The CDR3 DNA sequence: TGCGCCAGCAGCCGGGACAGGCTGCCAGGAAACACCATATATTTT.

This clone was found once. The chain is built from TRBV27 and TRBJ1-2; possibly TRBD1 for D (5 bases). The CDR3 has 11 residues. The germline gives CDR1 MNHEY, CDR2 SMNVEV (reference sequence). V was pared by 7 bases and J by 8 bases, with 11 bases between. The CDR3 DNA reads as TGTGCCAGCAAAGGGGCGTGGGGCTACACCTTC. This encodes CASKGAWGYTF.

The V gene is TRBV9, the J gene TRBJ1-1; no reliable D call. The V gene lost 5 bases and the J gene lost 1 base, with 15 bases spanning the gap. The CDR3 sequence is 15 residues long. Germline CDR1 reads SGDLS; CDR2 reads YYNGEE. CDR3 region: CASRYLTRGNTEAFF. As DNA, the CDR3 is TGTGCCAGCAGGTACCTTACGCGGGGGAACACTGAAGCTTTCTTT.

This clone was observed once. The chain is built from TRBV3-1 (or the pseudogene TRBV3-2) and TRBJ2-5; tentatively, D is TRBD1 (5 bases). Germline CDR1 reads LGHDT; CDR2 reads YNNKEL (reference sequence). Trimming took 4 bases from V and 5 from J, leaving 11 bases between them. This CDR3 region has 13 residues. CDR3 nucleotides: TGTGCCAGCAGCCCCCGGCAGGGCGAGACCCAGTACTTC. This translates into CASSPRQGETQYF.

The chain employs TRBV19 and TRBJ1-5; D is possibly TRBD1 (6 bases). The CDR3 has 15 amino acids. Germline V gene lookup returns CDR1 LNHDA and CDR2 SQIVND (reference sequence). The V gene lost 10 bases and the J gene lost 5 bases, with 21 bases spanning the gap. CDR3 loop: CATLESGGFHQPQHF. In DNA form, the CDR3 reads TGTGCCACCCTTGAATCGGGGGGCTTTCATCAGCCCCAGCATTTT.

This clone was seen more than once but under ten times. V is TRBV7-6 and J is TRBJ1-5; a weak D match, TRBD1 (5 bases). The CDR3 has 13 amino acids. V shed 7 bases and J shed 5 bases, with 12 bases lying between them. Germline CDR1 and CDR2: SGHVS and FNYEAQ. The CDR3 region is CASNPGGDQPQHF. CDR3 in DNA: TGTGCCAGCAACCCGGGGGGAGATCAGCCCCAGCATTTT.

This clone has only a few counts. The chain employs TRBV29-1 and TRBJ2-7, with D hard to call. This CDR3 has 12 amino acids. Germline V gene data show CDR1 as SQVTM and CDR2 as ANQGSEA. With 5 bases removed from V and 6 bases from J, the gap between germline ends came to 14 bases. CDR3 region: CSVSGRLGEQYF. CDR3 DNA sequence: TGCAGCGTTAGTGGGCGTTTGGGCGAGCAGTACTTC.

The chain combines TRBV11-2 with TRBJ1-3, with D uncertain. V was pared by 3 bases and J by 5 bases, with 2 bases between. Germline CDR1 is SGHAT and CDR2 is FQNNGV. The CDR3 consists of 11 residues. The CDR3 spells CASSFRNTIYF. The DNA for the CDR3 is TGTGCCAGCAGCTTTAGAAACACCATATATTTT.

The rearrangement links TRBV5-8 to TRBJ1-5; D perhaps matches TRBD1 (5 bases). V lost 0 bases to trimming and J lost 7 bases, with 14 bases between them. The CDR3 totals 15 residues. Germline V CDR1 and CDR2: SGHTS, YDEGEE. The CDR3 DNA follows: TGTGCCAGCAGCTTGGGCAGGGTGCGGCAGCAGCCCCAGCATTTT. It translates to CASSLGRVRQQPQHF.

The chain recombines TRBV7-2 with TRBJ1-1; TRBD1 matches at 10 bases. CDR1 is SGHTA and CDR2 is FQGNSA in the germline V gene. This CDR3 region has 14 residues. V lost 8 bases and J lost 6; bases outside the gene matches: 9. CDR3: CASSRTGGMAEAFF. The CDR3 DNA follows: TGTGCCAGCTCGAGGACAGGGGGGATGGCTGAAGCTTTCTTT.

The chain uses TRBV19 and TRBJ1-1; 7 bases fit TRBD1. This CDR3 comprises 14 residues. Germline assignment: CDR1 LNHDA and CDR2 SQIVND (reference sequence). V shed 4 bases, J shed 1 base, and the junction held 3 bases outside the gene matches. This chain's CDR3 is CASSTQGGNTEAFF. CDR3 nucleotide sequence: TGTGCCAGTAGTACCCAGGGGGGGAACACTGAAGCTTTCTTT.

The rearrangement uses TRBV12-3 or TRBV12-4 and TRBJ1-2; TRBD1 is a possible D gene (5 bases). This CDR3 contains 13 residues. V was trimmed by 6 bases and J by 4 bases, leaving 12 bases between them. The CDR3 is CASSHGGGYGYTF. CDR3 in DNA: TGTGCCAGCAGCCACGGGGGGGGCTATGGCTACACCTTC.

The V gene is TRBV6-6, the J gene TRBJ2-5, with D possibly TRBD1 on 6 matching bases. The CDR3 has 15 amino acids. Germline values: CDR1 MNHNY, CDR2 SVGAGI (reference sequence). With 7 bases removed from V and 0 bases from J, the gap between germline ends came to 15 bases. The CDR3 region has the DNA TGTGCCAGCATCAGGGGTTTACAGAACCAAGAGACCCAGTACTTC. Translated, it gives CASIRGLQNQETQYF.

In DNA, the CDR3 is TGTGCCAGCAGCGTTGGGACAGGGGGCTTAGGTTACACCTTC. Translation gives CASSVGTGGLGYTF. V usage is TRBV11-2 and J usage is TRBJ1-2; 12 bases fit TRBD1. The V segment lost 5 bases and the J segment 11 bases; nucleotides outside the gene matches: 9. This CDR3 contains 14 residues. The V gene's germline CDR1 is SGHAT and CDR2 FQNNGV.

This chain's CDR3 is CASSIRGRAENEKLFF. The DNA of the CDR3 is TGTGCCAGTAGTATTAGGGGGCGGGCAGAAAATGAAAAACTGTTTTTT. V is TRBV19 and J is TRBJ1-4; TRBD1 matches 7 bases. Germline loops: CDR1 LNHDA, CDR2 SQIVND (reference sequence). Trimming cost V 3 bases and J 5 bases; bases outside gene matches: 9. This CDR3 is 16 amino acids long.

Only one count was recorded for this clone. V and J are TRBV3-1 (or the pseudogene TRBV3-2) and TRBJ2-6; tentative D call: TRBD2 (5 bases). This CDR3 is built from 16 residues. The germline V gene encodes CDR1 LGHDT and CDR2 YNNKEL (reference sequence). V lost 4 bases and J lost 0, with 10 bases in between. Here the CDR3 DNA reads TGTGCCAGCAGCCCTTCGCGGGTCTCTGGGGCCAACGTCCTGACTTTC. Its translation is CASSPSRVSGANVLTF.

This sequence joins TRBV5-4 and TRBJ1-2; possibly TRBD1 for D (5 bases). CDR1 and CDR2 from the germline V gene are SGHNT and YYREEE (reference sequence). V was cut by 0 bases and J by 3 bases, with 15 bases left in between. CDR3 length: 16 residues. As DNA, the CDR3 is TGTGCCAGCAGCTTGGTTGGGCGGGGCAAAGACTATGGCTACACCTTC. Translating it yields CASSLVGRGKDYGYTF.

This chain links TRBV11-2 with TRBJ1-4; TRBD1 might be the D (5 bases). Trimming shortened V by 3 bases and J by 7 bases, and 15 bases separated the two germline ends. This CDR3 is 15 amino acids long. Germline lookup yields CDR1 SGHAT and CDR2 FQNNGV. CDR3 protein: CASSFLSGGSEKLFF. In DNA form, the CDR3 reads TGTGCCAGCAGCTTCCTAAGCGGGGGTAGTGAAAAACTGTTTTTT.

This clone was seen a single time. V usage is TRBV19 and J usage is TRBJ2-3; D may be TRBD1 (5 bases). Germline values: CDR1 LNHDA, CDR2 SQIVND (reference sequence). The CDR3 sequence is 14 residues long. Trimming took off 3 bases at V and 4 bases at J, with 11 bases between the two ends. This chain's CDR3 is CASSMQGLPDTQYF. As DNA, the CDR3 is TGTGCCAGTAGTATGCAGGGCCTACCAGATACGCAGTATTTT. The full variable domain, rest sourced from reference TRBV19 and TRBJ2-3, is DGGITQSPKYLFRKEGQNVTLSCEQNLNHDAMYWYRQDPGQGLRLIYYSQIVNDFQKGDIAEGYSVSREKKESFPLTVTSAQKNPTAFYLCASSMQGLPDTQYFGPGTRLTVL.

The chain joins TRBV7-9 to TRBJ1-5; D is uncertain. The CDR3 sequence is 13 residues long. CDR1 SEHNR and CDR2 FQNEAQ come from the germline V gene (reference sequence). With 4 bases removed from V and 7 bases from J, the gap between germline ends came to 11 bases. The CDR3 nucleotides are TGTGCCAGCAGCTCTGGGCAGTACCAGCCCCAGCATTTT. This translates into CASSSGQYQPQHF.

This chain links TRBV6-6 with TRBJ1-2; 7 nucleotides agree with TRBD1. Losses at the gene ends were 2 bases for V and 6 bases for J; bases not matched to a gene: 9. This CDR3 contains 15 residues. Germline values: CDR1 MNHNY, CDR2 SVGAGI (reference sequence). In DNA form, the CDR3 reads TGTGCCAGCAGTTACGAGGACAGGCCTATAGATGGCTACACCTTC. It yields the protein CASSYEDRPIDGYTF.